The clone carrying this T cell receptor beta chain was recorded a few times. What it binds is unknown. The data were taken from a study of response to subunit inactivated influenza vaccine. Study findings and constraints: Few additional T cells are recruited per seasonal influenza vaccination, authors suggested.

CDR3 length: 17 residues. V dropped 0 bases and J dropped 6; count of bases not matched to a gene: 6. Germline V CDR1 and CDR2: LGHNA, YSLEER. MiXCR, applied by TCRdb to the RT-PCR reads, yields one record per CDR3 protein. The sample contains about 190,000 distinct CDR3 sequences, over 13% of which appear only once. This sequence joins TRBV4-3 and TRBJ2-1; 12 bases map to TRBD2. The sequence came from a man aged 45-60 years who received an inactivated influenza vaccine. The sequencing used CD8+ T cells sorted from PBMCs, collected 5 days after vaccination. For the CDR3, the DNA is TGCGCCAGCAGCCAAGATTCTGGACTAGCGGGGCTCAATGAGCAGTTCTTC. The encoded protein is CASSQDSGLAGLNEQFF.